The rows below give T cell receptor beta chains drawn from one sample of a study of CD8 T cells in Susac syndrome. TCRdb analysed the immunoSEQ multiplex PCR reads with MiXCR anew, one entry per CDR3 protein. This sample has roughly 180,000 distinct CDR3 sequences, with about 95% found just once. Sequencing was carried out using CD4+ T cells from PBMCs. The receptor source for this set is a human donor in good health. Both conserved end residues are part of each CDR3. D genes are given only for firm matches. A row's size may be missing; if present it is once, few, many or a size class.

DNA	CDR3	size	V	J	D
TGTGCCAGCAGCTTGCAGGGTCGGACCGGGGAGCTGTTTTTT	CASSLQGRTGELFF	.	TRBV11-1	TRBJ2-2	.
TGTGCCAGCAGCGAGGGACTAGCGCCTGGAAAGCAGTACTTC	CASSEGLAPGKQYF	once	TRBV9	TRBJ2-7	TRBD2
TGTGCCAGCAGCCAAAGCGGGAGGGCCTGGGAGACCCAGTACTTC	CASSQSGRAWETQYF	.	TRBV11-3	TRBJ2-5	TRBD2
TGTGCCAGCAGCCAAGACCGATCCGGGAGAAGGCGGAGCACAGATACGCAGTATTTT	CASSQDRSGRRRSTDTQYF	.	TRBV4-2	TRBJ2-3	.
TGCAGCGTTTCAGAGCCACCTTACGAGCAGTACTTC	CSVSEPPYEQYF	.	TRBV29-1	TRBJ2-7	.
TGCGCCAGCAGCCCCCAGGACCGAGGGGGCGAGCAGTACTTC	CASSPQDRGGEQYF	.	TRBV5-1	TRBJ2-7	.
TGTGCCAGCAGTTTATCGGTCAGCGGGAGATACGAGCAGTACTTC	CASSLSVSGRYEQYF	once	TRBV27	TRBJ2-7	TRBD2
TGTGCCAGCAGCCAAGGCGTAGCGGGAGGGCCGGATACGCAGTATTTT	CASSQGVAGGPDTQYF	.	TRBV3-1	TRBJ2-3	TRBD2
TGTGCCCTCTCCCCTAGCGGGACCTATACGCAGTATTTT	CALSPSGTYTQYF	.	TRBV6-2/TRBV6-3	TRBJ2-3	TRBD2
TGCAGTGCTAGATACGCGGGAGTCGGTGAGACCCAGTACTTC	CSARYAGVGETQYF	.	TRBV20-1	TRBJ2-5	TRBD2
TGTGCCAGCAGTCCCGAAAACGCTGGGGAGCTGTTTTTT	CASSPENAGELFF	.	TRBV12-3/TRBV12-4	TRBJ2-2	.
TGTGCCAGCAGTTATTGGGAAGAGACCCAGTACTTC	CASSYWEETQYF	.	TRBV6-2/TRBV6-3	TRBJ2-5	.
TGTGCCAGCAACGGGGCGAGCACCGGGGAGCTGTTTTTT	CASNGASTGELFF	.	TRBV12-3/TRBV12-4	TRBJ2-2	.
TGCAGCGTTGCGTCTGGGGAGCTGTTTTTT	CSVASGELFF	once	TRBV29-1	TRBJ2-2	.
TGTGCCACCAGTGAACATAGGACAGGGGACTACAATGAGCAGTTCTTC	CATSEHRTGDYNEQFF	.	TRBV24-1	TRBJ2-1	TRBD1
TGTGCCACCAGCAGTTTGTTAGGGACCGACGGTGAGCAGTTCTTC	CATSSLLGTDGEQFF	.	TRBV15	TRBJ2-1	.
TGTGCCAGCAGTGAACATCAGGGTGGTGAAGCTTTCTTT	CASSEHQGGEAFF	.	TRBV2	TRBJ1-1	.
TGTGCCTGGAGTGTACGTGGGGGGTGGCAGTATTTT	CAWSVRGGWQYF	.	TRBV30	TRBJ2-3	.
TGTGCCAGCAGCCAAGATAGGCGCCCCACAGATACGCAGTATTTT	CASSQDRRPTDTQYF	.	TRBV3-1	TRBJ2-3	.
TGCGCCAGCAGTCAATCTTATGGGGCTTCGGGCAATCAGCCCCAGCATTTT	CASSQSYGASGNQPQHF	.	TRBV23-1	TRBJ1-5	.
TGTGCCAGCAGCGGCGGGAGGTCGAACACCGGGGAGCTGTTTTTT	CASSGGRSNTGELFF	.	TRBV3-1	TRBJ2-2	TRBD2
TGTGCCAGCGCCTGGCTGGGACAGGAAGGGACCCAGTACTTC	CASAWLGQEGTQYF	.	TRBV28	TRBJ2-5	TRBD1
TGTGCCTGGAGTGTACTAGGGAATGACATTCAGTACTTC	CAWSVLGNDIQYF	.	TRBV30	TRBJ2-4	.
TGCAGCGTTGATGGGACTGTGGTGGAAGCTTTCTTT	CSVDGTVVEAFF	.	TRBV29-1	TRBJ1-1	.
TGCAGTGCTCCGGGACTAGCGGGAGTGGGGGATACGCAGTATTTT	CSAPGLAGVGDTQYF	.	TRBV20-1	TRBJ2-3	TRBD2
TGCAGTGCTAGAGAGGGAAGGCCTAGCGGGAGGTCCTACGAGCAGTACTTC	CSAREGRPSGRSYEQYF	.	TRBV20-1	TRBJ2-7	TRBD2
TGTGCCAGCAGCCCTAGGTCGGGGAGTAATATCAATCAGCCCCAGCATTTT	CASSPRSGSNINQPQHF	once	TRBV7-8	TRBJ1-5	.
TGTGCCAGCAGCTCATCGACCAGACTAGCGGGGCGAGAGACCCAGTACTTC	CASSSSTRLAGRETQYF	.	TRBV7-2	TRBJ2-5	TRBD2
TGTGCCTGGAGAGAGAGGATCCTAGCCAAAAACATTCAGTACTTC	CAWRERILAKNIQYF	.	TRBV30	TRBJ2-4	.
TGTGCCAGCAGCCAATCCCCAGAGAACACTGAAGCTTTCTTT	CASSQSPENTEAFF	.	TRBV3-1	TRBJ1-1	.
TGTGCCAGCAGACAGGGGGCTAGTCAGCCCCAGCATTTT	CASRQGASQPQHF	once	TRBV2	TRBJ1-5	TRBD1
TGTGCCAGCAGCATCCCAACCGGAGATACGCAGTATTTT	CASSIPTGDTQYF	.	TRBV5-6	TRBJ2-3	.